This TCR beta chain appears in the sequencing data of a study of somatic mutations in cytotoxic T cells in rheumatoid arthritis. Study details: Blood samples of around 30 ml were drawn from patients (in EDTA) right after diagnosis and before any treatment.

Germline V gene data show CDR1 as MNHEY and CDR2 as SMNVEV (reference sequence). The CDR3 totals 11 residues. Trimming cost V 5 bases and J 11 bases; bases outside gene matches: 4. Original methodology: Seldom did patient CD8+ clones exceeding 1% match published virus-specific TCRB sequences. Clones were sequenced by immunoSEQ multiplex PCR, and TCRdb holds only the in-frame ones, with some missing. V and J calls and clone size follow that table, whereas D and trimming were derived from the DNA. The sample consists of about 14,000 clones, around four fifths of them appearing once. The source material was CD8+ T cells sorted from blood. This rearrangement joins TRBV27 to TRBJ1-1; TRBD1 matches at 8 bases. This receptor was obtained from an adult with rheumatoid arthritis. CDR3 sequence: CASSRGQEAFF. In DNA form, the CDR3 reads TGTGCCAGCAGTCGGGGACAGGAGGCTTTCTTT.